The sequence of this TCR beta chain was determined in a study of beta chain features in type 1 diabetes. Study-level findings and limits: A closer apparent resemblance between naive, central memory and Treg TCRB repertoires was seen in patients than in healthy donors. There was no resolution here of whether HLA type influences TCRB rearrangement. Possible PCR preference for shorter templates applied equally to patients and controls.

Trimming removed 1 base from V and 0 bases from J, with 18 bases in between. This CDR3 spans 18 amino acids. In germline, CDR1 is KGHSH, CDR2 LQKENI. Cells sorted by CD45RO/CCR7/CD25/CD127/CD95/CD27 comprised CD4+ naive, central memory, regulatory and stem cell-like memory cells. Every bit of the isolated RNA underwent reverse transcription, so sequencing read expressed TCRB transcripts. Assay: immunoSEQ multiplex PCR; the TCRdb copy retains only in-frame clones and omits some. The table has a few hundred thousand clones, approximately 15% seen once; the top ten hold 6.7%. About this clone itself: No antigen is known for it.

The clonotype comes from a man aged 25 to 40 in good health. Source material: central memory CD4+ T cells from blood. The chain employs TRBV18 and TRBJ1-1, with D possibly matching TRBD1 (6 bases). The CDR3 loop reads CASSPRSRGGGVNTEAFF. The CDR3 DNA is TGTGCCAGCTCACCACGGAGCCGAGGGGGAGGGGTGAACACTGAAGCTTTCTTT.